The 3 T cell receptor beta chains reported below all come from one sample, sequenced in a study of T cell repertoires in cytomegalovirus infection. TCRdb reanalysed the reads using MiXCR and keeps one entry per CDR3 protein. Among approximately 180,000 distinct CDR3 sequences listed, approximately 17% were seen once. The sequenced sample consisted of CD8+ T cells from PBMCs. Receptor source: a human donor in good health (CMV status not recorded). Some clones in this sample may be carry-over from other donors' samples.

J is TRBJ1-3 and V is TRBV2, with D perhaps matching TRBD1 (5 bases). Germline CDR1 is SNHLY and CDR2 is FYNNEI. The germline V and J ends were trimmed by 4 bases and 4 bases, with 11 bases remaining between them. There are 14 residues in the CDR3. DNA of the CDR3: TGTGCCAGCAGTGGAGCAGGGACCGGAAACACCATATATTTT. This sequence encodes CASSGAGTGNTIYF.

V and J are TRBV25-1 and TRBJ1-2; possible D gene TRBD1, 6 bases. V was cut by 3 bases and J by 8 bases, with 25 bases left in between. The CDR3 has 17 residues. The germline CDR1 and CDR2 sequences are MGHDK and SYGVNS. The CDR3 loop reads CASSDLLSPEQGLGYTF. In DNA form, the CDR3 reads TGTGCCAGCAGTGATCTCCTCTCCCCGGAACAGGGATTGGGCTACACCTTC.

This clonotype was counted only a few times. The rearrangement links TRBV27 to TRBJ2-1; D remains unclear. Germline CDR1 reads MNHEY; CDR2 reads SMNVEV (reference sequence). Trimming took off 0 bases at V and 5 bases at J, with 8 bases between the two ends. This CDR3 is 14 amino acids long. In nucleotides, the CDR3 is TGTGCCAGCAGTTTATCGAGAGCCGACAATGAGCAGTTCTTC. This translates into CASSLSRADNEQFF.